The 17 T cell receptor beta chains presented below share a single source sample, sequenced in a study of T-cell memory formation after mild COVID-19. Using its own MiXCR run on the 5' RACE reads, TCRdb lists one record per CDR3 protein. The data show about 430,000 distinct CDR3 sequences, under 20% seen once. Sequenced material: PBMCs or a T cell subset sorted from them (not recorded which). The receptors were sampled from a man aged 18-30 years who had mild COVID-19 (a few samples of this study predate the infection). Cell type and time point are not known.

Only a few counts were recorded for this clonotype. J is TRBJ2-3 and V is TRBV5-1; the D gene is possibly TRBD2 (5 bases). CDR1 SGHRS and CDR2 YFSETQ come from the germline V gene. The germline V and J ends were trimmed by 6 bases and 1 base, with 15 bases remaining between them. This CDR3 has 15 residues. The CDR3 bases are TGCGCCAGCAAGTCTCTAGCTCTACGCACAGATACGCAGTATTTT. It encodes CASKSLALRTDTQYF.

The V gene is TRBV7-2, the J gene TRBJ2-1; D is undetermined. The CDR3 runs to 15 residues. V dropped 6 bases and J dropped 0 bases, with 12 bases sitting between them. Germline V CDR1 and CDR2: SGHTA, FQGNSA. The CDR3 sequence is CASRPAESSYNEQFF. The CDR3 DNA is TGTGCCAGCAGGCCCGCGGAGAGCTCCTACAATGAGCAGTTCTTC.

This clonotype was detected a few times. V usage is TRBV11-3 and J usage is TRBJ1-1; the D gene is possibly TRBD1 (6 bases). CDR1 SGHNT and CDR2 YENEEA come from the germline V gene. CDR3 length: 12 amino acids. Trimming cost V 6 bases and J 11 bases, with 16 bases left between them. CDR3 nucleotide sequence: TGTGCCAGCAGTCGGGACATTAGGCGGGCTTTCTTT. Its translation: CASSRDIRRAFF.

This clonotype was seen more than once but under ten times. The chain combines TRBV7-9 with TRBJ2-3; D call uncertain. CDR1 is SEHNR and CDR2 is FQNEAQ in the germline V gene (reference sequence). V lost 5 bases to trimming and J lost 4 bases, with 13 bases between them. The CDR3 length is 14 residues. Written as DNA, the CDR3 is TGTGCCAGCAGCCCGTTGAATTGGGCAGATACGCAGTATTTT. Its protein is CASSPLNWADTQYF.

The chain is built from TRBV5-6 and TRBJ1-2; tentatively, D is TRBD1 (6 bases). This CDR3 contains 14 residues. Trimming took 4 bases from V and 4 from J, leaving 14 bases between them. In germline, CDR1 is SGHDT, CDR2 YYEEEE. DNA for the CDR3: TGTGCCAGCAGCCCAGGGGCAGGGGCCTATGGCTACACCTTC. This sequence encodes CASSPGAGAYGYTF. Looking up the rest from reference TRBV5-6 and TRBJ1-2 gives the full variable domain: DAGVTQSPTHLIKTRGQQVTLRCSPKSGHDTVSWYQQALGQGPQFIFQYYEEEERQRGNFPDRFSGHQFPNYSSELNVNALLLGDSALYLCASSPGAGAYGYTFGSGTRLTVV.

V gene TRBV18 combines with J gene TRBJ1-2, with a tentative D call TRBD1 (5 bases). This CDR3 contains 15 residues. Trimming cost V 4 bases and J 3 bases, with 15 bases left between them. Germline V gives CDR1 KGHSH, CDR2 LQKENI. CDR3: CASSRGGPQDYGYTF. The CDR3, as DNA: TGTGCCAGCTCACGGGGCGGGCCTCAGGACTATGGCTACACCTTC.

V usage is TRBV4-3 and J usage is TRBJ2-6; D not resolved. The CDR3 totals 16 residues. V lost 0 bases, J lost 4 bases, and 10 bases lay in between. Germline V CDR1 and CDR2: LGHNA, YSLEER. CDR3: CASSQEFVWGANVLTF. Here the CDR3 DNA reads TGCGCCAGCAGCCAAGAATTTGTCTGGGGGGCCAACGTCCTGACTTTC.

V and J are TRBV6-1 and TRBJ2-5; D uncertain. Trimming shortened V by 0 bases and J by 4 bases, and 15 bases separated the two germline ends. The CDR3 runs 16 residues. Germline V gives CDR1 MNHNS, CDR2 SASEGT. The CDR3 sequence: CASSEAHQRRRETQYF. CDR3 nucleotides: TGTGCCAGCAGTGAAGCGCATCAGCGACGGCGAGAGACCCAGTACTTC.

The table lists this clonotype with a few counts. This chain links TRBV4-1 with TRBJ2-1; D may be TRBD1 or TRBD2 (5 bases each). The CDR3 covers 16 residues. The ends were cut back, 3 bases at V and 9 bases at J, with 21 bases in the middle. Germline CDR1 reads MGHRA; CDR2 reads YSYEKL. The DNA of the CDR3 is TGCGCCAGCAGCCAGCATACCGGGACCCCCGCCGGTGAGCAGTTCTTC. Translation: CASSQHTGTPAGEQFF.

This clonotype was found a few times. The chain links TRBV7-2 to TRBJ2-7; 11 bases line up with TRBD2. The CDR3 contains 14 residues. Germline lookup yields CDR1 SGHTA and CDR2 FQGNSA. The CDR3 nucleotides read TGTGCCAGCAGCCTAGCGGGGGGTGGGTACGAGCAGTACGTC. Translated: CASSLAGGGYEQYV.

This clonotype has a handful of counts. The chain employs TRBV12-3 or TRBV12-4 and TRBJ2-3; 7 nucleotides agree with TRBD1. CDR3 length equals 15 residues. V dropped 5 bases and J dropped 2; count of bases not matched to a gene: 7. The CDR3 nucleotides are TGTGCCAGCAGTCGTTGGGACAGCCCCACAGATACGCAGTATTTT. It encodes CASSRWDSPTDTQYF.

CDR3: CASSSALGSPLHF. The CDR3 coding sequence is TGTGCCAGCAGCTCGGCCCTTGGTTCACCCCTCCACTTT. J is TRBJ1-6 and V is TRBV3-1; D unclear. Trimming stripped 5 bases from V and 9 bases from J, with 11 bases between. The CDR3 extends over 13 amino acids. Germline-derived CDR1 and CDR2 are LGHDT and YNNKEL (reference sequence). Variable domain in full (rest from reference TRBV3-1 and TRBJ1-6): DTAVSQTPKYLVTQMGNDKSIKCEQNLGHDTMYWYKQDSKKFLKIMFSYNNKELIINETVPNRFSPKSPDKAHLNLHINSLELGDSAVYFCASSSALGSPLHFGNGTRLTVT.

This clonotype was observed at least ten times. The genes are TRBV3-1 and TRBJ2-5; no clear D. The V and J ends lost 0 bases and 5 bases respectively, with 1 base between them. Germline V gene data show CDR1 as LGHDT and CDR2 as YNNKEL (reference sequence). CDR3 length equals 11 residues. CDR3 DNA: TGTGCCAGCAGCCAAGACGAGACCCAGTACTTC. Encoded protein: CASSQDETQYF.

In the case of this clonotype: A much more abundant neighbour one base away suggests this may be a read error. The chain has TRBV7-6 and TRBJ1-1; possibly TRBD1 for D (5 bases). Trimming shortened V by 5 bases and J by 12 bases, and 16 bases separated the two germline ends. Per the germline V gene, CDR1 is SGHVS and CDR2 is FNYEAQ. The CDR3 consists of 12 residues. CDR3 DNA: TGTGCCAGCAGCCTAAACGGGGCGGAGTCTTTCTTT. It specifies CASSLNGAESFF.

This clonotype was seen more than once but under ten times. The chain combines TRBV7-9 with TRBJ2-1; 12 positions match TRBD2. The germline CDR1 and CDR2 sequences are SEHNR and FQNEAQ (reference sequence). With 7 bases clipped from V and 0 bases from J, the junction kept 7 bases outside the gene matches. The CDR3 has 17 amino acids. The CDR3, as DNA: TGTGCCAGCACCCTCCTAGCGGGGGGGAGCTCCTACAATGAGCAGTTCTTC. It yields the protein CASTLLAGGSSYNEQFF.

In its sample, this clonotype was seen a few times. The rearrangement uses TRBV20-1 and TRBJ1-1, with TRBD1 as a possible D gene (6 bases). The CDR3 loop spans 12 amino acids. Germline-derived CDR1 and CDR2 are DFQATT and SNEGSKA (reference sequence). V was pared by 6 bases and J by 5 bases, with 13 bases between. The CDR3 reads CSARKGGTEAFF. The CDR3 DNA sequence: TGCAGTGCCCGGAAGGGGGGGACTGAAGCTTTCTTT.

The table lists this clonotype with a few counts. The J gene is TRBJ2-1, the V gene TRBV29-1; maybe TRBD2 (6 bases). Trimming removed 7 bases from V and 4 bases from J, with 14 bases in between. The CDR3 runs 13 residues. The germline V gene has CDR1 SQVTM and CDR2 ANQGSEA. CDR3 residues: CSGRTGEYNEQFF. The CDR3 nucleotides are TGCAGCGGGCGCACGGGGGAATACAATGAGCAGTTCTTC.